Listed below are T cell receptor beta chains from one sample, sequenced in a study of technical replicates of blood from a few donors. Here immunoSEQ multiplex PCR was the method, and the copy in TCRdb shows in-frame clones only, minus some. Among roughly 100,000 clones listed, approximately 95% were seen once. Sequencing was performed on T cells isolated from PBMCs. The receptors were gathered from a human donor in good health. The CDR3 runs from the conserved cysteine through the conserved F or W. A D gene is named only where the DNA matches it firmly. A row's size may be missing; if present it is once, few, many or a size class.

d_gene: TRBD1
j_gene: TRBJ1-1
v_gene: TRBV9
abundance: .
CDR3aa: CASSALSRTGQNTEAFF
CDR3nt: TGTGCCAGCAGCGCCTTATCTCGGACAGGGCAGAACACTGAAGCTTTCTTT

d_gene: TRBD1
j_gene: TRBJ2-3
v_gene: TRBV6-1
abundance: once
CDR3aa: CASSEGDRTTDTQYF
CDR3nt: TGTGCCAGCAGTGAAGGGGACAGGACCACAGATACGCAGTATTTT

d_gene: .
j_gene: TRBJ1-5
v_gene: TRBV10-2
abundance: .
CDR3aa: CASSEALAGEGQPQHF
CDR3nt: TGCGCCAGCAGTGAGGCCCTGGCAGGGGAAGGCCAGCCCCAGCATTTT

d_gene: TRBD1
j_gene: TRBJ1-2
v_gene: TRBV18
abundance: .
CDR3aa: CASSPRDSYGYTF
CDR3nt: TGTGCCAGCTCACCCAGGGACAGCTATGGCTACACCTTC

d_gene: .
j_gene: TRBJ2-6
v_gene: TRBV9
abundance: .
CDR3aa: CASSLRHSGANVLTF
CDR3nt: TGTGCCAGCAGCCTACGCCACTCTGGGGCCAACGTCCTGACTTTC

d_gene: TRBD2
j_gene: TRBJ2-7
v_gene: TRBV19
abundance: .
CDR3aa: CASSFLAGGSYEQYF
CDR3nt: TGTGCCAGTAGTTTTCTAGCGGGAGGATCCTACGAGCAGTACTTC

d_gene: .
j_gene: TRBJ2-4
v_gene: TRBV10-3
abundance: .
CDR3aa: CAISDDRSRAKNIQYF
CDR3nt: TGTGCCATCTCGGATGACAGGTCTAGAGCCAAAAACATTCAGTACTTC

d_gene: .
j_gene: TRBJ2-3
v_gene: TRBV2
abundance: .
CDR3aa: CASSRQVASTDTQYF
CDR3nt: TGTGCCAGCAGTCGACAGGTAGCTAGCACAGATACGCAGTATTTT

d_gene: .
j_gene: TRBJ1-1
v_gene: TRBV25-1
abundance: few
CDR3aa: CASRSSGHTEAFF
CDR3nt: TGTGCCAGCAGATCAAGTGGCCACACTGAAGCTTTCTTT

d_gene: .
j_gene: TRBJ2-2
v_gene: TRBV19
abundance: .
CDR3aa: CASSLQGNGGELFF
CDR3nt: TGTGCCAGTAGTCTACAGGGCAATGGCGGGGAGCTGTTTTTT

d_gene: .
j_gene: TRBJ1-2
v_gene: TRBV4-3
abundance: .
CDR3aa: CASSQERVNYGYTF
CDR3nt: TGCGCCAGCAGCCAAGAGCGGGTAAACTATGGCTACACCTTC

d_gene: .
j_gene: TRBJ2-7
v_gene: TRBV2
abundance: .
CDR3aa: CASSELSSGYEQYF
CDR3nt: TGTGCCAGCAGTGAACTCTCCTCGGGATACGAGCAGTACTTC

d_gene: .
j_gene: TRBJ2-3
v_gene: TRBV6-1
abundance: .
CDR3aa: CASSERLASTDTQYF
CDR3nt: TGTGCCAGCAGTGAAAGGCTAGCGAGCACAGATACGCAGTATTTT

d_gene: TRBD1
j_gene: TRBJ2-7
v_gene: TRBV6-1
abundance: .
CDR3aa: CASSGDRGREQYF
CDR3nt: TGTGCCAGCAGTGGTGACAGGGGGCGCGAGCAGTACTTC

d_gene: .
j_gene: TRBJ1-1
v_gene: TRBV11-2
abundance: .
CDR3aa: CASSLDSYTEAFF
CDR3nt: TGTGCCAGCAGCTTAGATTCGTACACTGAAGCTTTCTTT

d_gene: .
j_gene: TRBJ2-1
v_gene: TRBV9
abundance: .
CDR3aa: CASSERLGSYNEQFF
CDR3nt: TGTGCCAGCAGCGAGCGACTCGGCTCCTACAATGAGCAGTTCTTC

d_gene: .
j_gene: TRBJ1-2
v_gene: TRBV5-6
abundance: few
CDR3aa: CASSDTGTPNYGYTF
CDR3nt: TGTGCCAGCAGCGATACAGGAACTCCTAACTATGGCTACACCTTC

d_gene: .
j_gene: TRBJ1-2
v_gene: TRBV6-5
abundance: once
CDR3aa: CASSYSTNYGYTF
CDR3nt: TGTGCCAGCAGTTACTCGACAAACTATGGCTACACCTTC

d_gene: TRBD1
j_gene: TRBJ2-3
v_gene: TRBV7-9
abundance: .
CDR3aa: CASSRTRQGFDTQYF
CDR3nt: TGTGCCAGCAGCCGAACCAGACAGGGGTTCGATACGCAGTATTTT

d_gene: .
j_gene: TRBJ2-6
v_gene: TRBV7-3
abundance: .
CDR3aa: CASSFSGVRSGANVLTF
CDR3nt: TGTGCCAGCAGCTTTTCCGGGGTCCGCTCTGGGGCCAACGTCCTGACTTTC

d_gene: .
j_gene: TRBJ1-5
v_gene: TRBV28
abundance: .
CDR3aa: CASSLLAGFEQPQHF
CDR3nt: TGTGCCAGCAGTTTATTAGCGGGCTTCGAGCAGCCCCAGCATTTT

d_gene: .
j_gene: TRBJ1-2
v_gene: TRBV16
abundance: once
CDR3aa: CASSPGSSYTF
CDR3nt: TGTGCCAGCAGCCCGGGGAGTAGCTACACCTTC

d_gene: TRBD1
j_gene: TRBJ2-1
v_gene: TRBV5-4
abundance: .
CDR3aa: CASSLDRAGEQFF
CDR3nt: TGTGCCAGCAGCTTAGACAGGGCCGGTGAGCAGTTCTTC

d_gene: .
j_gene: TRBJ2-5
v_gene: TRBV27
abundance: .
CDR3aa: CASSFLPVVQETQYF
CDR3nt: TGTGCCAGCAGTTTTTTGCCGGTGGTCCAAGAGACCCAGTACTTC